One T cell receptor (beta chain) is described in this entry. What it binds is unknown. The data were taken from a study of radiotherapy plus CTLA-4 blockade in lung cancer. Study observations and caveats: In blood, after radiotherapy plus ipilimumab, tumor-derived TCR clones expanded.

Method: immunoSEQ multiplex PCR; TCRdb's copy keeps in-frame clones and lacks some. This sample has roughly 110,000 clones; more than 75% occur once, and the top ten carry 2.4%. V was pared by 1 base and J by 0 bases, with 16 bases between. The V gene's germline CDR1 is SGHTA and CDR2 FQGNSA. CDR3 length equals 18 residues. Treatment of patients with chemo-refractory metastatic non-small-cell lung cancer consisted of focal radiation plus CTLA-4 blockade with ipilimumab. The clonotype was recovered from a human donor with non-small cell lung cancer that progressed on radiotherapy plus ipilimumab. Some clones in this sample may be carry-over from other donors' samples. This chain links TRBV7-2 with TRBJ2-1; perhaps D is TRBD1 or TRBD2 (6 bases each). The sequencing here drew on peripheral blood, taken from a patient treated with radiotherapy plus ipilimumab. The CDR3 nucleotides read TGTGCCAGCAGCTTAGTAGTAGGGGGGATTAGCTCCTACAATGAGCAGTTCTTC. Its protein is CASSLVVGGISSYNEQFF.